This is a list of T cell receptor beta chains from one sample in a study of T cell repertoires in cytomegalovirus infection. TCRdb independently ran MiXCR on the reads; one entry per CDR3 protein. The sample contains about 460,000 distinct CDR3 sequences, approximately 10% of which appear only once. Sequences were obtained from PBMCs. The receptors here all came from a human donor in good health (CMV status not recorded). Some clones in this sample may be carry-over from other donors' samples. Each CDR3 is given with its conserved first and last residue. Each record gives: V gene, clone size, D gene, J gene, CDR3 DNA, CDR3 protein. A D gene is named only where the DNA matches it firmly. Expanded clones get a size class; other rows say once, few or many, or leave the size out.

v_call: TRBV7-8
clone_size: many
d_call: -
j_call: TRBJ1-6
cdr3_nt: TGTGCCAGCAGAGAAGAAGGTCGGGCAGCCAGGGATTCACCCCTCCACTTT
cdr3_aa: CASREEGRAARDSPLHF

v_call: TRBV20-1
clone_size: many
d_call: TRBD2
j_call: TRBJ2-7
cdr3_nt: TGCAGTGCTAGTACTAGCGGGAGAGCCTACGAGCAGTACTTC
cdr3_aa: CSASTSGRAYEQYF

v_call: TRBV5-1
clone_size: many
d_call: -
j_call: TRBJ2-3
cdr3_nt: TGCGCCAGCTTTGCGTCCGGTACGCAGTATTTT
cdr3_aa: CASFASGTQYF

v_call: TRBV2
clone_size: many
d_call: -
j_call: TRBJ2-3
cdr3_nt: TGTGCCAGCAGTGAATCCCCGACGCGCACAGATACGCAGTATTTT
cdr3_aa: CASSESPTRTDTQYF

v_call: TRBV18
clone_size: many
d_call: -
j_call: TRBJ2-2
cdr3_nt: TGTGCCAGCTCACCACCTTCAGGGAAGGGCCGGGAGCTGTTTTTT
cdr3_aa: CASSPPSGKGRELFF

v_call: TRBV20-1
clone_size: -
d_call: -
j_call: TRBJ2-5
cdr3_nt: TGCAGTGCTAAGGGACTTCGGGGAGAGACCCAGTACTTC
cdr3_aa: CSAKGLRGETQYF

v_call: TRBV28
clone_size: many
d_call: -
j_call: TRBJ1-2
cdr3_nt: TGTGCCAGCCTGCGAGGGGCTAACTATGGCTACACCTTC
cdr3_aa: CASLRGANYGYTF

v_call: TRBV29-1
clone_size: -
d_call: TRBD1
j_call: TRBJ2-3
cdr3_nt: TGCAGCGCCCAGACAGGGGAGCGCACAGATACGCAGTATTTT
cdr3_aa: CSAQTGERTDTQYF

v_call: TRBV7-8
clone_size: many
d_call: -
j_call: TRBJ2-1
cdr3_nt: TGTGCCAGCAAACGAGGGAGGTCGGACCTACAGAGGCCGTTCTTC
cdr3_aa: CASKRGRSDLQRPFF

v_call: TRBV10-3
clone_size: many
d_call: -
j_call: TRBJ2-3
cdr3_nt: TGTGCCATCAGCCGCTCTGGGAGGCGGACAGATACGCAGTATTTT
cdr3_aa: CAISRSGRRTDTQYF

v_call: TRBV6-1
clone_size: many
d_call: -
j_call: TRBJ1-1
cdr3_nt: TGTGCCAGCAGTGAACCGAATATGAACACTGAAGCTTTCTTT
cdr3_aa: CASSEPNMNTEAFF

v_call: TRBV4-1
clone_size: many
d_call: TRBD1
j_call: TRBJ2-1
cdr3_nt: TGCGCCAGCAGCTTCCGACAGGGTGATGAGCAGTTCTTC
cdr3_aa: CASSFRQGDEQFF

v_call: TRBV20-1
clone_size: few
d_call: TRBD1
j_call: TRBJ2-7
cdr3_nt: TGCAGTGCGCACGACGACAGGGTCTTCTACGAGCAGTACTTC
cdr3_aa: CSAHDDRVFYEQYF

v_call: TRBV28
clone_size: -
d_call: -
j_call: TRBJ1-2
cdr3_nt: TGTGCCAGCAGTTTAGTCAGAAGGGATGGCTACACCTTC
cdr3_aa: CASSLVRRDGYTF

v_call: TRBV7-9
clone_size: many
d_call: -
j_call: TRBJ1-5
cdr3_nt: TGTGCCAGCAGCCTCTCTGGTACCGGCAATCAGCCCCAGCATTTT
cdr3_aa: CASSLSGTGNQPQHF

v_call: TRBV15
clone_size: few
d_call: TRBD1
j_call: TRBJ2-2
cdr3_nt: TGTGCCACCAGCTTCGGACAGGCGAACACCGGGGAGCTGTTTTTT
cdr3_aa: CATSFGQANTGELFF

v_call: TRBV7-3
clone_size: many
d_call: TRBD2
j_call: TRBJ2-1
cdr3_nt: TGTGCCAGCAGTTCTAGCGGGAATCACAATGAGCAGTTCTTC
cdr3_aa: CASSSSGNHNEQFF

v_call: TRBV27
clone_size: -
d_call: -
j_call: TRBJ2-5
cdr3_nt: TGTGCCAGCAGTCCTACAGGGATGTCCCAGTACTTC
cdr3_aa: CASSPTGMSQYF

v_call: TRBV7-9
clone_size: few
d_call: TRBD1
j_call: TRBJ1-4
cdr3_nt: TGTGCCAGCAGCTTCCCACAGGGGACCAAACTGTTTTTT
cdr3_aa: CASSFPQGTKLFF

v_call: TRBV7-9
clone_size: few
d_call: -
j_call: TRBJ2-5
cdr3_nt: TGTGCCAGCAGCTCGTCAGGGTACAGTCAAGAGACCCAGTACTTC
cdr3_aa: CASSSSGYSQETQYF

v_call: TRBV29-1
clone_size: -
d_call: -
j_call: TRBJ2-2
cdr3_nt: TGCAGCGCTCAGGGCACCGGGGAGCTGTTTTTT
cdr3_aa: CSAQGTGELFF

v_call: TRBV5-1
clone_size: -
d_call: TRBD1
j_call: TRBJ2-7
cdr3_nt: TGCGCCAGCAGCCAATTACCGGGACAGTCCTACGAGCAGTACTTC
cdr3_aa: CASSQLPGQSYEQYF

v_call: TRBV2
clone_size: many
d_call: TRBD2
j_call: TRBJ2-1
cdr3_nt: TGTGCCAGCAGTGCATTAGCGGGGCTAAACTACAATGAGCAGTTCTTC
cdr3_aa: CASSALAGLNYNEQFF

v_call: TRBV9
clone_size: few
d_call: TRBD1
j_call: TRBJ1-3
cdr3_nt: TGTGCCAGCAGCGAGGGGAACCGGGACAGGGCGTCTGGAAACACCATATATTTT
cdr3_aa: CASSEGNRDRASGNTIYF

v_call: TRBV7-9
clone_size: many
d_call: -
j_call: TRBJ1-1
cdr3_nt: TGTGCCAGCAGCTTAGCAGGCAGGACCTTGAACACTGAAGCTTTCTTT
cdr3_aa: CASSLAGRTLNTEAFF

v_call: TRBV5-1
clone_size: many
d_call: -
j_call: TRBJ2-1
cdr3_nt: TGCGCCAGCAGCTCTGACCCCCTCAGCTCCTACAATGAGCAGTTCTTC
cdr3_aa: CASSSDPLSSYNEQFF

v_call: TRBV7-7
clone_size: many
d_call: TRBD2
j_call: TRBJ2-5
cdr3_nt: TGTGCCAGCAGCCGGACTAGCGGGGGCCAAGAGACCCAGTACTTC
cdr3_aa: CASSRTSGGQETQYF

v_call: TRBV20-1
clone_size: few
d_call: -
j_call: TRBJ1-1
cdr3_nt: TGCAGTGCCGGTGGGGACACTGAAGCTTTCTTT
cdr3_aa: CSAGGDTEAFF

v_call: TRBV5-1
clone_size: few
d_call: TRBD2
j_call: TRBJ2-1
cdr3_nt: TGCGCCAGCAGCCCCCCGGGCGGGGGGGCCGGGAATGAGCAGTTCTTC
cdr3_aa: CASSPPGGGAGNEQFF

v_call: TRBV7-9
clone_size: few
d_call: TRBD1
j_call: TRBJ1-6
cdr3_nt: TGTGCCAGCAGCTTATCGGGACAGTATAATTCACCCCTCCACTTT
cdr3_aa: CASSLSGQYNSPLHF

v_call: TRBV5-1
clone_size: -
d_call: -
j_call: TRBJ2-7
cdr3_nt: TGCGCCAGCAGCTCCTGGGGGGTCTCCTACGAGCAGTACTTC
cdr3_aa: CASSSWGVSYEQYF

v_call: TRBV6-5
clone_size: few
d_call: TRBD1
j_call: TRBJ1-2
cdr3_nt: TGTGCCAGCAGTTACTTCGGGACAGGGGATGGCTACACCTTC
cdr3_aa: CASSYFGTGDGYTF

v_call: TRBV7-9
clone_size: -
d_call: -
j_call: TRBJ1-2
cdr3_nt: TGTGCCAGCAGTGGACGGAGCCCTAACTATGGCTACACCTTC
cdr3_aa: CASSGRSPNYGYTF

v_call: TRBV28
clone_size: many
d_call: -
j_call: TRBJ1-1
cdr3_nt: TGTGCCAGCAGTTTATTTGGGACAATCACTGGTCTGAACACTGAAGCTTTCTTT
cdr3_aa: CASSLFGTITGLNTEAFF

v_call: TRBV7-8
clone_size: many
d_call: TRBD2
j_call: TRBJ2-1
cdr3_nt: TGTGCCAGCAGCTACCCGGGACTAGCGGGAAATGAGCAGTTCTTC
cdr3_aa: CASSYPGLAGNEQFF

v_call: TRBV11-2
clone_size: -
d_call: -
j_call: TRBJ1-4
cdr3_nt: TGTGCCAGCAGCTTCATAACAGGGAGAACTAATGAAAAACTGTTTTTT
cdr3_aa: CASSFITGRTNEKLFF

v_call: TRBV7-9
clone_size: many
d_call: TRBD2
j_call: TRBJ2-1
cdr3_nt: TGTGCCAGCAGCTTAGGCGGGAGACACAATGAGCAGTTCTTC
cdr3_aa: CASSLGGRHNEQFF

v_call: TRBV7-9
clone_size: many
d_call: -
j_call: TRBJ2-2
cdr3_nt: TGTGCCAGCAGCTTTTCCTCGAACACCGGGGAGCTGTTTTTT
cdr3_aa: CASSFSSNTGELFF

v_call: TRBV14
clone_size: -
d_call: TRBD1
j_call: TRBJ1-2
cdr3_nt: TGTGCCAGCAGCCAAGTCCCTGGGACAGCCTATGGCTACACCTTC
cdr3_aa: CASSQVPGTAYGYTF